This passage covers 9 T cell receptor beta chains from one sample sequenced in a study of CXCR3-negative and CXCR3-positive naive CD8 T cells. The study made its TRB cDNA libraries by 5' RACE, adding UMI labels. TCRdb re-called the 5' RACE reads and shows each CDR3 protein once, DNA omitted. In all, the sample yields tens of thousands of distinct CDR3 sequences. The sequencing sample was made of naive CXCR3- CD8+ T cells from blood. As to subset: CD45RO-CCR7+CD27+CD95- naive CD8+ T cells lacking CXCR3 (TNR3-). The receptors were gathered from a human donor in good health. Some clones in this sample may be carry-over from other donors' samples.

The genes are TRBV6-2 or TRBV6-3 and TRBJ1-3. The CDR3 length is 13 residues. Germline values: CDR1 MNHEY, CDR2 SVGEGT. The CDR3 region is CASSPPPPRTIYF.

V and J are TRBV9 and TRBJ1-1; the D call of TRBD1 rests on TCRdb alone, since no DNA is present to check it. The CDR3 is 13 amino acids. Germline V CDR1 and CDR2: SGDLS, YYNGEE. This chain's CDR3 is CASSDGGRTEAFF.

The J gene is TRBJ2-2, the V gene TRBV6-4; TCRdb proposes TRBD1, but this gene call is untestable without DNA. This CDR3 region has 14 residues. From germline, CDR1 is MRHNA and CDR2 SNTAGT. This CDR3 reads CASSDLTDTGELFF.

V and J are TRBV11-2 and TRBJ2-7. Germline assignment: CDR1 SGHAT and CDR2 FQNNGV. The CDR3 covers 11 residues. CDR3 region: CASSTASEQYF.

The rearrangement joins TRBV27 to TRBJ1-5. CDR3 length equals 12 residues. Germline V gives CDR1 MNHEY, CDR2 SMNVEV (reference sequence). The CDR3 spells CASSLRGQPQHF.

The rearrangement links TRBV5-6 to TRBJ2-5; without DNA, the TCRdb call of TRBD1 cannot be checked. Germline CDR1 and CDR2: SGHDT and YYEEEE. The length of the CDR3 is 15 residues. The CDR3 region is CASSFRGGAGETQYF. The variable domain in full, with the rest retrieved from reference TRBV5-6 and TRBJ2-5, is DAGVTQSPTHLIKTRGQQVTLRCSPKSGHDTVSWYQQALGQGPQFIFQYYEEEERQRGNFPDRFSGHQFPNYSSELNVNALLLGDSALYLCASSFRGGAGETQYFGPGTRLLVL.

The chain employs TRBV11-2 and TRBJ1-1; the TCRdb D gene call, TRBD1, has no DNA to confirm it. Germline CDR1 SGHAT, CDR2 FQNNGV. CDR3 length: 14 amino acids. CDR3: CASSFGTGKSEAFF.

The genes are TRBV28 and TRBJ1-5; with no DNA, the TCRdb D assignment of TRBD1 cannot be verified. There are 17 residues in the CDR3. Looked up from germline, CDR1 is MDHEN and CDR2 is SYDVKM. The CDR3: CASYPGAGGISNQPQHF.

The rearrangement joins TRBV4-1 to TRBJ1-2; TCRdb gives TRBD1 as the D gene, but with no DNA this cannot be confirmed. CDR3 length: 16 residues. Germline V gene lookup returns CDR1 MGHRA and CDR2 YSYEKL. The CDR3 here is CASSQDLDRILNGYTF.